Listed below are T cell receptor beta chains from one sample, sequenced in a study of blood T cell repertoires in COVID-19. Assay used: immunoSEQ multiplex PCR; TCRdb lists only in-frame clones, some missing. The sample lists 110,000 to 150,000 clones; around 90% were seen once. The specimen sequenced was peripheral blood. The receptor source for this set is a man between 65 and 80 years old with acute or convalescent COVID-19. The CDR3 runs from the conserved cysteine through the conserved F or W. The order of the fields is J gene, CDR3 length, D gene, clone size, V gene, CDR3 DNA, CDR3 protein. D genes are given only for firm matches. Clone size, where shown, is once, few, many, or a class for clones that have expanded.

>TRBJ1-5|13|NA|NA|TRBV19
TGTGCCAGTAGTCGGCAGCCAGGTGGGCCCCAGCATTTT
CASSRQPGGPQHF
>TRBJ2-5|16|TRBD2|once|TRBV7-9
TGTGCCAGCAGCTTAGCGACCGGGGGGACCCAAGAGACCCAGTACTTC
CASSLATGGTQETQYF
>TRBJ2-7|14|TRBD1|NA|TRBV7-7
TGTGCCAGCAGCACGGGACAGGGCAACTACGAGCAGTACTTC
CASSTGQGNYEQYF
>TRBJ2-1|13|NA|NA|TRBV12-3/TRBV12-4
TGTGCCGTTGGTCGACAGGTGGAGGATGAGCAGTTCTTC
CAVGRQVEDEQFF
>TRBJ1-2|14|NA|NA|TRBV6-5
TGTGCCAGTAAACAGACAGGATTAAACTATGGCTACACCTTC
CASKQTGLNYGYTF
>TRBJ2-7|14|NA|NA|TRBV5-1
TGCGCCAGCAGCCGCCAGGGGTCTCCCTACGAGCAGTACTTC
CASSRQGSPYEQYF
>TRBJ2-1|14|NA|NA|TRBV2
TGTGCCAGCATTTCAGCGCCCTCCTACAATGAGCAGTTCTTC
CASISAPSYNEQFF
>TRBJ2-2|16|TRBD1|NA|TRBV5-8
TGTGCCACCCTCGCGGAGACAGGGTTTAGCACCGGGGAGCTGTTTTTT
CATLAETGFSTGELFF
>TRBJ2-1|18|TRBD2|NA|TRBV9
TGTGCCAGCAGCGTAGGAGGACTAGCGGGGGCTAACTACAATGAGCAGTTCTTC
CASSVGGLAGANYNEQFF
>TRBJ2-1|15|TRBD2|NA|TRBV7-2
TGTGCCAGCAGCCCTAGCGGGGGCACCTACAATGAGCAGTTCTTC
CASSPSGGTYNEQFF
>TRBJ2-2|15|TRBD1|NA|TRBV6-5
TGTGCCAGCAGGGACGGGACAGCTAACACCGGGGAGCTGTTTTTT
CASRDGTANTGELFF
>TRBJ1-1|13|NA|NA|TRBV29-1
TGCAGCGTTGTGGGCTATTTGAACACTGAAGCTTTCTTT
CSVVGYLNTEAFF
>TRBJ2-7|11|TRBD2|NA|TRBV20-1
TGCAGTGCCCAGCGGGGCTACGAGCAGTACTTC
CSAQRGYEQYF
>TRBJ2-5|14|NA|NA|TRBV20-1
TGCAGTGCTAGTGAGGGGCTAAGTCAAGAGACCCAGTACTTC
CSASEGLSQETQYF
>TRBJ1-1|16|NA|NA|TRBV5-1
TGCGCCAGCAGCTCGATCCCAGGGATTATGAACACTGAAGCTTTCTTT
CASSSIPGIMNTEAFF
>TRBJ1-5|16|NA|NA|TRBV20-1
TGCAGTGCTAGTACTGGGGCCGGGAGTAGCAATCAGCCCCAGCATTTT
CSASTGAGSSNQPQHF
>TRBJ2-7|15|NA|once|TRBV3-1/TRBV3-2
TGTGCCAGCAGCCACCGTGGAGCTGTGTGGGACGAGCAGTACTTC
CASSHRGAVWDEQYF
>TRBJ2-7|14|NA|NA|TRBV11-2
TGTGCCAGCAGCTTGGGGTTTCCGGGGTCAGAGCAGTACTTC
CASSLGFPGSEQYF
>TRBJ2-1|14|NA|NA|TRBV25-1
TGTGCCAGCAGTGTTGGACTGGAATTCAATGAGCAGTTCTTC
CASSVGLEFNEQFF
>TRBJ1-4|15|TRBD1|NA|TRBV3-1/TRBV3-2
TGTGCCAGCAGCCCGCCCGGGACAGGGGATGGAAAACTGTTTTTT
CASSPPGTGDGKLFF
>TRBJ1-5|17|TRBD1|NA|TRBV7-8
TGTGCCAGCAGCCTACGCGCGGGGACAGGGATAAATCAGCCCCAGCATTTT
CASSLRAGTGINQPQHF
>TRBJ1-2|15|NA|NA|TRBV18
TGTGCCAGCTCACCTGACAGCCGATTCAACTATGGCTACACCTTC
CASSPDSRFNYGYTF
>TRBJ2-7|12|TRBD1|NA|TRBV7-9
TGTGCCAGCAGCGCCACAGGGGCCGAGCAGTACTTC
CASSATGAEQYF
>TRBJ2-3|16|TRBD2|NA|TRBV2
TGTGCCAGCAGTGAAGGTATTGGACTAGCTACAGATACGCAGTATTTT
CASSEGIGLATDTQYF
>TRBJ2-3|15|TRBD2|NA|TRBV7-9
TGTGCCAGCAGCCGGGACGGGGGGAGGACAGATACGCAGTATTTT
CASSRDGGRTDTQYF
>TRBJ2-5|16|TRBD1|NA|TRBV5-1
TGCGCCAGCAGCTCCCGGGACAGGGTGATCCAAGAGACCCAGTACTTC
CASSSRDRVIQETQYF
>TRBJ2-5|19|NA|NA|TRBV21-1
TGTGCCAGCAGCCAAGAAGGCAGGGGGGCCCCACGATACCAAGAGACCCAGTACTTC
CASSQEGRGAPRYQETQYF
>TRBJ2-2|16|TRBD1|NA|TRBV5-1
TGCGCCAGCAGCTTTATCACAGGGGGCAACACCGGGGAGCTGTTTTTT
CASSFITGGNTGELFF
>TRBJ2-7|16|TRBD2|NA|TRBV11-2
TGTGCCAGCAGCCCCCCCGGGACTAGCGGTAACTACGAGCAGTACTTC
CASSPPGTSGNYEQYF
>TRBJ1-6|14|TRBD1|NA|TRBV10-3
TGTGCCAGTAGGACAGGGGCCCCAAATTCACCCCTCCACTTT
CASRTGAPNSPLHF
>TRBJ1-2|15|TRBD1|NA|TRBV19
TGTGCCAGTAGTCCTATCGGGACAGATTACTATGGCTACACCTTC
CASSPIGTDYYGYTF
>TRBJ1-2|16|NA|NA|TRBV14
TGTGCCAGCAGCCAAGATATCACCCGGGGTTACTATGGCTACACCTTC
CASSQDITRGYYGYTF
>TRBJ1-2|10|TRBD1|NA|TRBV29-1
TGCAGCGTGGGACAGAATGGCTACACCTTC
CSVGQNGYTF
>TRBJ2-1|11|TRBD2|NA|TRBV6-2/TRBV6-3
TGTGCCAGCAGCATTAGCGGGAAGCAGTTCTTC
CASSISGKQFF
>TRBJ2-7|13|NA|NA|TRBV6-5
TGTGCCAGCAGTAAGGGGGACTCCTACGAGCAGTACTTC
CASSKGDSYEQYF
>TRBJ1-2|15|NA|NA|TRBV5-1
TGCGCCAGCAGCGCCACAGGGCTAGAGTCCTATGGCTACACCTTC
CASSATGLESYGYTF
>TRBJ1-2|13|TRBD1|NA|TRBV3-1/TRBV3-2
TGTGCCAGCAGCCTGACAGGGTATTATGGCTACACCTTC
CASSLTGYYGYTF
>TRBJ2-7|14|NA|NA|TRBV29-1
TGCAGCGTTGAAGAGCCGGGATACCTACTTGAGCAGTACTTC
CSVEEPGYLLEQYF
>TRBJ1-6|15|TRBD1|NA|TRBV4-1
TGCGCCAGCAGCCCCGGGACAGGCTATAATTCACCCCTCCACTTT
CASSPGTGYNSPLHF
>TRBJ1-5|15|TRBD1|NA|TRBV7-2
TGTGCCAGCAGTCCCGGGACAGCCGCTTATCAGCCCCAGCATTTT
CASSPGTAAYQPQHF
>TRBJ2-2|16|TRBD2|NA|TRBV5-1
TGCGCCAGCAGCTTGGAGACTAGCGGGAGGGCCGGGGAGCTGTTTTTT
CASSLETSGRAGELFF
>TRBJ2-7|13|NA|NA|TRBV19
TGTGCCAGTAGCCTCGCGAGCTCCTACGAGCAGTACTTC
CASSLASSYEQYF
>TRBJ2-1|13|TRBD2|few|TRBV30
TGTGCCTGGAGTGTACTAGCGGGAGATGAGCAGTTCTTC
CAWSVLAGDEQFF
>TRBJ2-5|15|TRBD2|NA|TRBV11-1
TGTGCCAGCAGCTTAGAATGGGCGGGAGGAGAGACCCAGTACTTC
CASSLEWAGGETQYF
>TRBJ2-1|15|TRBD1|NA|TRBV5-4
TGTGCCAGCAGCCCGGACAGGGCTTCGTACAATGAGCAGTTCTTC
CASSPDRASYNEQFF